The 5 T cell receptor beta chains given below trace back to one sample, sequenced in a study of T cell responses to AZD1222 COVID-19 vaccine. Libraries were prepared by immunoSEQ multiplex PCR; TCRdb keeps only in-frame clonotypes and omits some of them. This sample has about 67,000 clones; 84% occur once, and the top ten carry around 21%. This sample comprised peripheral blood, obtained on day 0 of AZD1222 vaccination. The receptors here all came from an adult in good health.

As DNA, the CDR3 is TGTGCCACCAGCAGAGGGATCCCGGGGGGTGGCTACACCTTC. Its protein is CATSRGIPGGGYTF. J is TRBJ1-2 and V is TRBV15, with a weak D call TRBD1 (5 bases). The CDR3 sequence is 14 residues long. Trimming shortened V by 1 base and J by 7 bases, and 13 bases separated the two germline ends. Looked up from germline, CDR1 is LNHNV and CDR2 is YYDKDF (reference sequence).

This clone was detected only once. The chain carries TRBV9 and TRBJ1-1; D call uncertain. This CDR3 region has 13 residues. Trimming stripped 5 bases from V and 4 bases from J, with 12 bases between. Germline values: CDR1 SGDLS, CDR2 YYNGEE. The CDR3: CASSLALGTEAFF. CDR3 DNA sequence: TGTGCCAGCAGTCTCGCCCTGGGCACTGAAGCTTTCTTT.

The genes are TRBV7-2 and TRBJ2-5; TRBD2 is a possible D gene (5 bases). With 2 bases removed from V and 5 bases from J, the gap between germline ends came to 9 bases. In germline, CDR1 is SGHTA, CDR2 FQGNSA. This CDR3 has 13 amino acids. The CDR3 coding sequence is TGTGCCAGCAGCTTATCCCCGGGGGAGACCCAGTACTTC. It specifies CASSLSPGETQYF.

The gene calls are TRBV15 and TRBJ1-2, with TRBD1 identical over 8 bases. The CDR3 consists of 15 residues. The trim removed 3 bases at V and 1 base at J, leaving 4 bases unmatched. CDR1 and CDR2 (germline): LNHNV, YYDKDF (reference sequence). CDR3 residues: CATSSGTGFNYGYTF. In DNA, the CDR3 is TGTGCCACCAGCAGTGGGACAGGATTTAACTATGGCTACACCTTC.

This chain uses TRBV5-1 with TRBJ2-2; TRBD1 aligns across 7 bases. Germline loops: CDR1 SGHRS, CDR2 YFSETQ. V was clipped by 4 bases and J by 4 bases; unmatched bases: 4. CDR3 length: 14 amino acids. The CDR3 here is CASSEGQSTGELFF. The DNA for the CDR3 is TGCGCCAGCAGCGAGGGACAGAGCACCGGGGAGCTGTTTTTT.